Here is one T cell receptor beta chain with its context. This record belongs to a study of Ad26.COV2.S vaccination and SARS-CoV-2 variants. Libraries were prepared by immunoSEQ multiplex PCR; TCRdb keeps only in-frame clonotypes and omits some of them. This sample has approximately 350,000 clones, with under 90% found just once. The treatment is: some 20 received Ad26.COV2.S at low or high dose, single or two shots; about 5 received placebo; per-sample allocation not given. Day 63 after the first injection of vaccine or placebo was the sampling time. This clonotype originated in a person between 18 and 65 years old who received the Ad26.COV2.S COVID-19 vaccine or a placebo. The sequencing here drew on peripheral blood, taken in a trial of Ad26.COV2.S vaccine versus placebo.

The CDR3 bases are TGCGCCAGCACCCCGGACAGGGGAGAGACCCAGTACTTC. Its protein product is CASTPDRGETQYF. The chain joins TRBV10-1 to TRBJ2-5; 9 bases are a match to TRBD1. From germline, CDR1 is WNHNN and CDR2 SYGVQD (reference sequence). This CDR3 has 13 amino acids. Trimming at V came to 7 bases and at J to 4 bases, leaving 4 bases not matched to a gene.